These 3 T cell receptor beta chains came from one sample sequenced in a study of shared clonotypes between healthy human individuals. Libraries were prepared by immunoSEQ multiplex PCR; TCRdb keeps only in-frame clonotypes and omits some of them. Here the sample spans about 110,000 clones, under 70% being singletons. Sequenced sample: memory CD8+ T cells sorted from blood. The subset here: CD45RO+ cells pooled with CCR7-negative TemRA cells. The source of these receptors is a woman in her 30s in good health.

The chain is built from TRBV5-1 and TRBJ1-4; 8 positions agree with TRBD1. The CDR3 has 15 residues. Germline V gene sequence: CDR1 SGHRS, CDR2 YFSETQ. V lost 3 bases, J lost 10 bases, and 11 bases stayed unmatched. CDR3 residues: CASSWDRPGWGKLFF. CDR3 sequence (DNA): TGCGCCAGCAGCTGGGACAGGCCCGGGTGGGGAAAACTGTTTTTT.

The rearrangement uses TRBV10-3 and TRBJ2-7; D gene ambiguous. This CDR3 region has 17 residues. The V gene lost 2 bases and the J gene lost 0 bases, with 17 bases spanning the gap. Germline V gene sequence: CDR1 ENHRY, CDR2 SYGVKD. The CDR3 spells CAISEVLWTVSSYEQYF. The DNA of the CDR3 is TGTGCCATCAGTGAGGTTTTGTGGACGGTGAGCTCCTACGAGCAGTACTTC.

The chain combines TRBV5-4 with TRBJ1-1; 9 bases match TRBD1. The germline V gene encodes CDR1 SGHNT and CDR2 YYREEE (reference sequence). The CDR3 runs 16 residues. V was clipped by 6 bases and J by 4 bases; unmatched bases: 13. In DNA form, the CDR3 reads TGTGCCAGCACCCGAGGCGGGACAGGGAAGGGCACTGAAGCTTTCTTT. Translation: CASTRGGTGKGTEAFF.